This T cell receptor beta chain was sequenced in a study of blood T cells in healthy people across ages. This clonotype was observed once. The germline V and J ends were trimmed by 6 bases and 4 bases, with 12 bases remaining between them. This CDR3 has 13 residues. Sample-barcoded 5' priming and a J-beta primer mix drove a second PCR of about 6 to 12 cycles. TCRdb independently ran MiXCR on the 5' RACE reads; one entry per CDR3 protein. The sample yields just over 800,000 distinct CDR3 sequences, around 62% seen once. The sequence was collected from a man aged 25-45 years in good health. The V and J genes are TRBV12-3 or TRBV12-4 and TRBJ1-2; possibly TRBD1 for D (6 bases). Sequenced material: blood. The CDR3, as DNA: TGTGCCAGCAGGTCAGGGGCGGGCTATGGCTACACCTTC. This gives the protein CASRSGAGYGYTF.